The 13 T cell receptor beta chains reported below all come from one sample, sequenced in a study of cytomegalovirus exposure and HLA in healthy donors. A multiplex PCR was run with 60 Vbeta primers and 13 Jbeta primers. Profiling relied on immunoSEQ multiplex PCR, and the TCRdb table lists in-frame clones only, not all of them. The data show some 200,000 clones, 10% to 15% seen once. Sequenced input: PBMCs. The receptors stem from a man over 45 in good health and CMV-seropositive.

The genes are TRBV23-1 and TRBJ1-1; maybe TRBD1 (5 bases). TRBV23-1 has ORF status, its function being uncertain. The CDR3 covers 14 residues. Trimming removed 4 bases at V and 5 bases at J, with 14 bases between. The CDR3 region has the DNA TGCGCCAGCAGTCCGGCAGGGAAAGAAACTGAAGCTTTCTTT. The encoded protein is CASSPAGKETEAFF.

This clone was counted only a few times. The chain is built from TRBV5-1 and TRBJ2-5; 7 positions agree with TRBD2. The CDR3 has 15 residues. V trimming: 4 bases; J trimming: 2 bases; junction bases outside the gene matches: 8. Germline CDR1 reads SGHRS; CDR2 reads YFSETQ. Here the CDR3 reads CASSGPSGGQETQYF. The DNA for the CDR3 is TGCGCCAGCAGCGGGCCTAGCGGCGGACAAGAGACCCAGTACTTC.

This chain links TRBV18 with TRBJ1-5; D gene uncertain. Germline lookup yields CDR1 KGHSH and CDR2 LQKENI. There are 14 residues in the CDR3. V was cut by 3 bases and J by 6 bases, with 12 bases left in between. The CDR3 DNA sequence: TGTGCCAGCTCACCGACAAAGTCAGGTCAGCCCCAGCATTTT. Translated: CASSPTKSGQPQHF.

This chain uses TRBV2 with TRBJ1-2, with TRBD1 identical over 7 bases. This CDR3 is built from 15 residues. Germline-derived CDR1 and CDR2 are SNHLY and FYNNEI. Trimming removed 3 bases from V and 4 bases from J; junction bases left unmatched: 8. The CDR3 sequence: CASSDGRGGSYGYTF. CDR3 coding DNA: TGTGCCAGCAGTGATGGTCGAGGGGGCAGCTATGGCTACACCTTC.

The genes are TRBV6-1 and TRBJ2-3; D is possibly TRBD2 (6 bases). CDR3 length: 14 residues. The V end was cut by 3 bases, the J end by 2 bases, with 9 bases between. Germline V gene lookup returns CDR1 MNHNS and CDR2 SASEGT. CDR3 sequence reads: CASSDGSPTDTQYF. The CDR3 DNA follows: TGTGCCAGCAGTGACGGGAGCCCCACAGATACGCAGTATTTT.

This clone was detected only a few times. The chain has TRBV28 and TRBJ2-3; tentatively, D is TRBD2 (6 bases). Between the trimmed V and J ends, which lost 1 base and 0 bases, there was a span of 14 bases. Germline values: CDR1 MDHEN, CDR2 SYDVKM. The CDR3 spans 17 residues. The CDR3 sequence is CASSLLGGERSTDTQYF. CDR3 coding DNA: TGTGCCAGCAGTTTATTGGGAGGAGAGAGAAGCACAGATACGCAGTATTTT.

This clone was counted between two and nine times. J is TRBJ1-5 and V is TRBV7-2, with TRBD1 identical over 7 bases. V dropped 4 bases and J dropped 12; count of bases not matched to a gene: 6. The CDR3 has 12 residues. Germline V CDR1 and CDR2: SGHTA, FQGNSA. CDR3 sequence reads: CASSSSTGNQHF. The CDR3 nucleotides are TGTGCCAGCAGCTCCTCGACAGGGAACCAGCATTTT.

Concerning this clone: At the DNA level, this CDR3 is encoded by other sequences in the same sample as well. This chain joins TRBV5-4 and TRBJ2-6; D uncertain. CDR1 is SGHNT, CDR2 YYREEE, per germline (reference sequence). This CDR3 region has 15 residues. Trimming cost V 4 bases and J 0 bases, with 8 bases left between them. CDR3 loop: CASSLDSSGANVLTF. CDR3 DNA: TGTGCCAGCAGCCTGGATAGCTCTGGGGCCAACGTCCTGACTTTC.

V is TRBV27 and J is TRBJ1-5, with 7 bases aligning to TRBD1. V trimming: 6 bases; J trimming: 4 bases; junction bases outside the gene matches: 9. This CDR3 has 15 residues. Germline V gene lookup returns CDR1 MNHEY and CDR2 SMNVEV (reference sequence). The CDR3 sequence is CASSPGDRVNQPQHF. Written as DNA, the CDR3 is TGTGCCAGCAGCCCGGGCGACAGGGTTAATCAGCCCCAGCATTTT.

The J gene is TRBJ2-2, the V gene TRBV9, with 9 nucleotides matching TRBD2. Trimming cost V 3 bases and J 4 bases; bases outside gene matches: 4. The CDR3 extends over 15 amino acids. CDR1 and CDR2 from the germline V gene are SGDLS and YYNGEE. CDR3 nucleotide sequence: TGTGCCAGCAGCGAGCTAGCGGGGTCCACCGGGGAGCTGTTTTTT. Amino acid sequence: CASSELAGSTGELFF.

The rearrangement links TRBV5-5 to TRBJ1-2; 8 bases line up with TRBD1. Germline V gene data show CDR1 as SGHKS and CDR2 as YYEKEE (reference sequence). This CDR3 has 14 residues. V gave up 3 bases and J gave up 8 bases; unmatched junction bases: 9. CDR3 residues: CASSSGQGRFGYTF. For the CDR3, the DNA is TGTGCCAGCAGCTCCGGACAGGGACGATTCGGCTACACCTTC.

The chain uses TRBV7-6 and TRBJ2-1; 11 bases agree with TRBD2. The CDR3 loop spans 15 amino acids. Per the germline V gene, CDR1 is SGHVS and CDR2 is FNYEAQ. Trimming cost V 5 bases and J 6 bases; bases outside gene matches: 6. CDR3 sequence: CASSGTSGGSNEQFF. Here the CDR3 DNA reads TGTGCCAGCAGCGGCACTAGCGGGGGCTCCAATGAGCAGTTCTTC.

This clone has only a few counts. This chain uses TRBV11-2 with TRBJ1-2, with 8 bases that match TRBD1. After removal of 5 bases from V and 3 bases from J, the junction contained 8 bases not matched to a gene. CDR3 length equals 15 residues. The germline CDR1 and CDR2 sequences are SGHAT and FQNNGV. CDR3 protein: CASSPSAGGDYGYTF. In DNA, the CDR3 is TGTGCCAGCAGCCCAAGCGCAGGGGGCGACTATGGCTACACCTTC.